The clone carrying this T cell receptor (beta chain) was counted only a few times. The antigen is undetermined. This record comes from a study of shared clonotypes between healthy human individuals. Study-level information: Researchers assigned three CD4 naive, three CD4 memory, two CD8 naive and one CD8 memory plate to each donor.

DNA at 150 to 250 ng, 25,000 to 30,000 T cell genomes, went into sorted-subset replicate PCRs. Assay: immunoSEQ multiplex PCR; the TCRdb copy retains only in-frame clones and omits some. The sample shows more than 2 million clones, 85% to 95% of them seen only once. As defined, naive CD8 cells were CD45RO-negative and positively selected for CCR7, with terminally differentiated effector memory CD45RA+ cells excluded. Looked up from germline, CDR1 is MNHEY and CDR2 is SVGAGI. V lost 4 bases, J lost 11 bases, and 14 bases lay in between. CDR3 size: 12 residues. Whole-study results and caveats: Only blood was sampled, and tissue TCR repertoires likely differ from blood ones. Incomplete sequencing of sorted subsets was indicated by rarefaction despite large depth.

Sequencing input: naive CD8+ T cells from PBMCs. The chain joins TRBV6-5 to TRBJ1-1; possibly TRBD1 for D (5 bases). This sequence was found in a man aged 18 to 29 in good health. Some clones in this sample may be carry-over from other donors' samples. The CDR3 loop is CASSSLEGEAFF. The CDR3 nucleotides read TGTGCCAGCAGTTCCTTGGAAGGGGAGGCTTTCTTT.